One sample yielded the 19 T cell receptor beta chains listed below, sequenced in a study of early T cells in non-severe SARS-CoV-2 infection. TCRdb redid the calling of the 5' RACE reads with MiXCR, one entry per CDR3 protein. The table shows about 94,000 distinct CDR3 sequences, with approximately 13% occurring only once. The sequenced sample was whole blood. The receptors shown here come from an adult who was a healthcare worker with PCR-confirmed SARS-CoV-2 infection or an uninfected control (not recorded which).

This sequence joins TRBV9 and TRBJ1-4, with 7 positions matching TRBD1. This CDR3 contains 15 residues. CDR1 SGDLS and CDR2 YYNGEE come from the germline V gene. V was clipped by 3 bases and J by 4 bases; unmatched bases: 6. The CDR3 nucleotides are TGTGCCAGCAGCGCGGGACAGTCTCTTAATGAAAAACTGTTTTTT. It yields the protein CASSAGQSLNEKLFF.

This clonotype was counted at least ten times. The rearrangement joins TRBV10-3 to TRBJ1-5; D remains ambiguous. Germline V gene lookup returns CDR1 ENHRY and CDR2 SYGVKD. The V end was cut by 8 bases, the J end by 5 bases, with 10 bases between. The CDR3 runs 12 residues. The CDR3 reads CAIGNSDQPQHF. In DNA form, the CDR3 reads TGTGCCATCGGGAATTCCGATCAGCCCCAGCATTTT.

This rearrangement joins TRBV20-1 to TRBJ2-1; 9 nucleotides line up with TRBD1. The CDR3 totals 15 residues. V dropped 1 base and J dropped 4; count of bases not matched to a gene: 5. CDR1 is DFQATT, CDR2 SNEGSKA, per germline (reference sequence). CDR3 amino acids: CSARGDRESYNEQFF. In DNA, the CDR3 is TGCAGTGCTAGAGGGGACAGGGAAAGTTACAATGAGCAGTTCTTC.

The chain combines TRBV6-5 with TRBJ2-5, with TRBD1 matching 9 bases. The CDR3 is made up of 16 amino acids. The V gene end was trimmed by 0 bases and the J gene end by 2 bases; junction bases not matched to a gene: 4. Germline assignment: CDR1 MNHEY and CDR2 SVGAGI. CDR3: CASSYSLTGGQETQYF. The CDR3 DNA reads as TGTGCCAGCAGTTACTCTCTGACAGGGGGGCAAGAGACCCAGTACTTC.

This clonotype was seen ten or more times. The gene calls are TRBV7-9 and TRBJ2-1; tentative D call: TRBD1 (5 bases). Germline-derived CDR1 and CDR2 are SEHNR and FQNEAQ (reference sequence). The V end lost 2 bases, the J end lost 5 bases, and 7 bases lay between the germline ends. The CDR3 spans 13 residues. This CDR3 is CASSLRGDNEQFF. CDR3 sequence (DNA): TGTGCCAGCAGCTTAAGGGGTGACAATGAGCAGTTCTTC.

Comments on this clonotype: It may be a read error: a sequence one base away is much more abundant. V is TRBV28 and J is TRBJ2-3, with D maybe TRBD2 (5 bases). The CDR3 spans 15 residues. The V end lost 5 bases, the J end lost 8 bases, and 20 bases lay between the germline ends. Germline values: CDR1 MDHEN, CDR2 SYDVKM. The CDR3, as DNA: TGTGCCAGCAGTCCCCAGGTAGCGAACGGTGGTACGCAGTATTTT. Translated, it gives CASSPQVANGGTQYF. Looking up the rest from reference TRBV28 and TRBJ2-3 gives the full variable domain: DVKVTQSSRYLVKRTGEKVFLECVQDMDHENMFWYRQDPGLGLRLIYFSYDVKMKEKGDIPEGYSVSREKKERFSLILESASTNQTSMYLCASSPQVANGGTQYFGPGTRLTVL.

Ten or more counts support this clonotype. The chain carries TRBV7-7 and TRBJ2-5, with 12 bases lining up with TRBD2. The CDR3 is 16 amino acids. Trimming at V came to 1 base and at J to 6 bases, leaving 6 bases not matched to a gene. The germline CDR1 and CDR2 sequences are SSHAT and FNYEAQ (reference sequence). The CDR3 sequence: CASSLGASGGAKTQYF. CDR3 nucleotides: TGTGCCAGCAGCTTAGGGGCTAGCGGGGGGGCGAAGACCCAGTACTTC. Complete variable domain (other parts from reference TRBV7-7 and TRBJ2-5): GAGVSQSPRYKVTKRGQDVTLRCDPISSHATLYWYQQALGQGPEFLTYFNYEAQPDKSGLPSDRFSAERPEGSISTLTIQRTEQRDSAMYRCASSLGASGGAKTQYFGPGTRLLVL.

This chain connects TRBV29-1 to TRBJ2-1; the match to TRBD2 covers 12 bases. CDR1 is SQVTM, CDR2 ANQGSEA, per germline. This CDR3 region has 12 residues. J gave up 6 bases and V 8 bases, and 2 bases lay outside the gene matches. CDR3 DNA: TGCAGCCTGACTAGCGGGGGCAATGAGCAGTTCTTC. Its protein is CSLTSGGNEQFF.

This clonotype was picked up many times. V is TRBV18 and J is TRBJ2-7, with no clear D. Trimming cost V 3 bases and J 3 bases, with 9 bases left between them. The CDR3 length is 13 residues. Looked up from germline, CDR1 is KGHSH and CDR2 is LQKENI. CDR3 nucleotides: TGTGCCAGCTCACCTAGACCGTACTACGAGCAGTACTTC. Translated: CASSPRPYYEQYF.

This clonotype occurred many times. V and J are TRBV4-2 and TRBJ2-7, with 9 bases matching TRBD1. The CDR3 has 16 residues. Germline-derived CDR1 and CDR2 are LGHNA and YNFKEQ. V trimming: 0 bases; J trimming: 5 bases; junction bases outside the gene matches: 8. The CDR3 coding sequence is TGTGCCAGCAGCCAAGAAGAAGAGGGACAGGGCCACGAGCAGTACTTC. Translated, it gives CASSQEEEGQGHEQYF.

This clonotype occurred a few times. The V call is TRBV10-3, the J call TRBJ2-3; D uncertain. V was trimmed by 4 bases and J by 7 bases, leaving 9 bases between them. Germline CDR1 reads ENHRY; CDR2 reads SYGVKD. The CDR3 is 12 amino acids. Here the CDR3 reads CAISGTSNTQYF. The CDR3 DNA sequence: TGTGCCATCAGTGGAACCAGTAATACGCAGTATTTT.

This clonotype was recorded at least ten times. The V call is TRBV9, the J call TRBJ2-4; TRBD2 agrees at 13 bases. Germline assignment: CDR1 SGDLS and CDR2 YYNGEE. The length of the CDR3 is 14 residues. V was pared by 4 bases and J by 16 bases, with 11 bases of the junction left unmatched. The CDR3 DNA sequence: TGTGCCAGCAGCCCCCGGACTAGCGGGGGTGGTTGTTACTTC. Its protein product is CASSPRTSGGGCYF.

This clonotype occurred many times. The rearrangement links TRBV7-6 to TRBJ1-1; D ambiguous. The CDR3 is 12 amino acids. Germline V gene sequence: CDR1 SGHVS, CDR2 FNYEAQ. With 2 bases removed from V and 5 bases from J, the gap between germline ends came to 6 bases. CDR3 in DNA: TGTGCCAGCAGCTTAAGTGGGACTGAAGCTTTCTTT. The encoded protein is CASSLSGTEAFF.

This clonotype was recorded at least ten times. The chain uses TRBV18 and TRBJ1-1; 8 bases match TRBD1. Per the germline V gene, CDR1 is KGHSH and CDR2 is LQKENI. After removal of 1 base from V and 1 base from J, the junction contained 8 bases not matched to a gene. This CDR3 is 17 amino acids long. The CDR3 reads CASSPLGTGGTNTEAFF. The CDR3 DNA reads as TGTGCCAGCTCACCACTCGGCACAGGGGGGACGAACACTGAAGCTTTCTTT.

This clonotype was counted a few times. V usage is TRBV29-1 and J usage is TRBJ2-3; 14 bases line up with TRBD2. This CDR3 is 16 amino acids long. Germline lookup yields CDR1 SQVTM and CDR2 ANQGSEA. The V gene end was trimmed by 7 bases and the J gene end by 2 bases; junction bases not matched to a gene: 8. The CDR3 nucleotides are TGCAGCGGGTCCGGGACTAGCGGGGGAAACACAGATACGCAGTATTTT. Translated, it gives CSGSGTSGGNTDTQYF.

This clonotype occurred many times. This sequence joins TRBV6-5 and TRBJ1-4; TRBD1 might be the D (6 bases). V was pared by 3 bases and J by 9 bases, with 14 bases between. The CDR3 covers 14 residues. CDR1 is MNHEY, CDR2 SVGAGI, per germline. The CDR3 region is CASSYYGGQKKLFF. CDR3 bases: TGTGCCAGCAGTTATTATGGGGGGCAAAAAAAACTGTTTTTT.

The CDR3 loop reads CASSEYSGGAYEQYF. In nucleotides, the CDR3 is TGTGCCAGCAGTGAATATAGCGGGGGGGCGTACGAGCAGTACTTC. The chain carries TRBV6-1 and TRBJ2-7; TRBD2 matches 11 bases. The CDR3 spans 15 residues. CDR1 is MNHNS and CDR2 is SASEGT in the germline V gene. The V segment lost 2 bases and the J segment 4 bases; nucleotides outside the gene matches: 4.

This clonotype was seen a handful of times. V usage is TRBV13 and J usage is TRBJ1-2; D perhaps matches TRBD1 (6 bases). The CDR3 sequence is 13 residues long. CDR1 is PRHDT and CDR2 is FYEKMQ in the germline V gene (reference sequence). V was clipped by 3 bases and J by 7 bases, with 12 bases between them. This CDR3 reads CASSLGGRSGYTF. The CDR3 DNA is TGTGCCAGCAGCTTGGGGGGCAGGAGTGGCTACACCTTC.

This clonotype occurred many times. The chain couples TRBV2 to TRBJ1-3; D is perhaps TRBD1 (5 bases). The CDR3 runs to 13 residues. Germline CDR1 is SNHLY and CDR2 is FYNNEI. Trimming pared 3 bases from V and 7 bases from J, leaving 10 bases between. The CDR3 sequence: CASSDARVNTIYF. CDR3 bases: TGTGCCAGCAGTGATGCCAGGGTCAACACCATATATTTT.